This T cell receptor beta chain is drawn from a study of T cell responses to AZD1222 COVID-19 vaccine. Second-dose timings of about 4 or about 12 weeks were pooled. Some clones are missing from TCRdb's copy, which holds only in-frame ones; the method was immunoSEQ multiplex PCR. The sample lists 140,000 or so clones, approximately 91% occurring once. Trimming took off 1 base at V and 0 bases at J, with 13 bases between the two ends. There are 17 residues in the CDR3. The germline V gene encodes CDR1 SGHVS and CDR2 FQNEAQ. Sequenced material: peripheral blood, taken 28 days after the second AZD1222 dose. The V and J genes are TRBV7-8 and TRBJ1-5, with D perhaps matching TRBD1 (5 bases). This receptor was obtained from an adult who received the AZD1222 COVID-19 vaccine. The CDR3 DNA reads TGTGCCAGCAGCTTAGTGGCGGGGAGGGGTAGCAATCAGCCCCAGCATTTT. This translates into CASSLVAGRGSNQPQHF.